These T cell receptor beta chains were read from a single sample in a study of cytomegalovirus exposure and HLA in healthy donors. Only in-frame clones appear in the TCRdb table, and some are missing; sequencing was by immunoSEQ multiplex PCR. The sample shows some 98,000 clones, around 88% of them seen only once. Sequencing was performed on PBMCs. These receptors all stem from a woman aged 25 to 39 in good health and CMV-seronegative. CDR3s include the opening cysteine and the closing phenylalanine or tryptophan. D genes are given only for firm matches. Size tells how often a clone was seen (once, few, many) or the class of an expanded clone, and some rows leave it out.

few,TRBD2,TRBJ2-7,TRBV4-2,TGTGCCAGCAGCCAAGAAGTAGGCGGGCTAGGGAGGGGTCACGAGCAGTACTTC,CASSQEVGGLGRGHEQYF
NA,NA,TRBJ2-2,TRBV15,TGTGCCACCAGCAGAGGGCTAGTGAACACCGGGGAGCTGTTTTTT,CATSRGLVNTGELFF
once,TRBD2,TRBJ2-1,TRBV5-1,TGCGCCAGCAGCTTTTTGCCGGGACTAGCGGGAGGAGGCAATGAGCAGTTCTTC,CASSFLPGLAGGGNEQFF
NA,TRBD1,TRBJ1-6,TRBV2,TGTGCCAGCAGTGAAGCAGGCAGGGGGCGCGTCCCCGTCTATAATTCACCCCTCCACTTT,CASSEAGRGRVPVYNSPLHF
NA,NA,TRBJ1-5,TRBV27,TGTGCCAGTCTTCGTATTTGGTCTGAGGAGGAACCCCAGCATTTT,CASLRIWSEEEPQHF
NA,NA,TRBJ1-2,TRBV4-2,TGTGCCAGCAGCCAAGATTTACAAGGACTCTCCCCCTATGGCTACACCTTC,CASSQDLQGLSPYGYTF
NA,TRBD1,TRBJ1-2,TRBV19,TGTGCCAGTAGTATTGGGCGACAGGGGGCAGGTTATGGCTACACCTTC,CASSIGRQGAGYGYTF
NA,NA,TRBJ2-3,TRBV6-6,TGTGCCAGCAGTCCCCAGAAGTCCACAGATACGCAGTATTTT,CASSPQKSTDTQYF
once,NA,TRBJ1-2,TRBV4-1,TGCGCCAGCAGCCAAGAGGGAGACACGGGTATTTATGGCTACACCTTC,CASSQEGDTGIYGYTF
NA,NA,TRBJ1-2,TRBV28,TGTGCCAGCCTAAAAGGTGGCAGGGGACATGGCTACACCTTC,CASLKGGRGHGYTF
NA,NA,TRBJ2-7,TRBV7-9,TGTGCCAGCAGCTTCTCTCACGAGCAGTACTTC,CASSFSHEQYF
NA,NA,TRBJ2-6,TRBV28,TGTGCCAGCAGTATACGCGCTGGGGCCAACGTCCTGACTTTC,CASSIRAGANVLTF
NA,NA,TRBJ2-2,TRBV4-1,TGCGCCAGCAGACTACAGGGCTTTGCAGCCGGGGAGCTGTTTTTT,CASRLQGFAAGELFF